The table lists the clone carrying this T cell receptor (beta chain) with a few counts. The data derive from a study of blood T cell repertoires in COVID-19. Germline V gives CDR1 MNHEY, CDR2 SVGAGI. This CDR3 has 15 residues. V was cut by 7 bases and J by 2 bases, with 18 bases left in between. The repertoire was sequenced with immunoSEQ multiplex PCR; TCRdb's copy has only in-frame clones and lacks some. The data contain approximately 110,000 clones, 65% to 85% of them seen just once; the ten biggest clones take up about 1.6%. The TCR comes from a man aged 50 to 60 with acute or convalescent COVID-19. Input material: peripheral blood. The V gene is TRBV6-5, the J gene TRBJ2-7, with D perhaps TRBD2 (5 bases). The chain's CDR3 is CASMGSGVGTYEQYF. For the CDR3, the DNA is TGTGCCAGCATGGGGTCCGGGGTTGGAACCTACGAGCAGTACTTC.